This T cell receptor (beta chain) was identified during a study of a mutant IDH1 vaccine in newly diagnosed glioma. Whole-study context: Vaccination started 4-6 weeks after radiotherapy alone, or with temozolomide cycles.

As to time point: week 35, safety follow-up. Doses consisted of 300 ug of mutant IDH1 20-mer peptide each, paired with topical imiquimod. Patients, over weeks 1, 3, 5, 7, 11, 15, 19 and 23, received a total of eight vaccinations. General study results and limits: It was 80% to 95% of patients that developed vaccine-induced immune responses.

A remark on this clone: As yet, its antigen is unknown.

Profiled with immunoSEQ multiplex PCR; TCRdb holds only in-frame clones, not every one. The repertoire has around 69,000 clones, more than 75% of them found once; the top ten carry 1.5% to 2.5%. The sample here was PBMCs, taken from a glioma patient whose treatment included an IDH1 peptide vaccine. This TCR came from a man between 25 and 39 years old with glioma.

CDR3 protein: CASSPNGAARSVSGEAFF. CDR3 in DNA: TGTGCCAGCAGCCCAAATGGAGCGGCACGGTCCGTCTCTGGTGAAGCTTTCTTT. This rearrangement joins TRBV7-3 to TRBJ1-1; D unresolved. Trimming stripped 5 bases from V and 7 bases from J, with 29 bases between. CDR3 length: 18 amino acids. Germline V lookup: CDR1 SGHTA, CDR2 FQGTGA.